The rows below give T cell receptor beta chains drawn from one sample of a study of regulatory T cells in long-lasting Graves disease. TCRdb fed the multiplex PCR reads into MiXCR, producing one record per CDR3 protein. Seen here are about 540,000 distinct CDR3 sequences, around an eighth observed once, and the top ten hold roughly 9.7%. This same sample was also taken into another study, of T cells in Graves' hyperthyroidism and ophthalmopathy.

Sequenced here: peripheral blood mononuclear cells (PBMCs), sampled at new diagnosis, from a patient treated with antithyroid drugs. All receptors come from a man in his thirties or forties with Graves disease. CDR3s include the opening cysteine and the closing phenylalanine or tryptophan. The D gene is left open where the match is weak. Clone sizes are given selectively: once, few, many, or a class where the clone is expanded.

J gene,clone size,D gene,V gene,CDR3 length,CDR3 protein,CDR3 DNA
TRBJ2-2,many,.,TRBV6-2/TRBV6-3,15,CASALRGTNTGELFF,TGTGCCAGCGCCCTAAGGGGGACGAACACCGGGGAGCTGTTTTTT
TRBJ2-1,few,TRBD1,TRBV6-5,15,CASSSLGTGVGEQFF,TGTGCCAGCAGTTCCCTCGGGACAGGGGTTGGTGAGCAGTTCTTC
TRBJ2-1,many,.,TRBV24-1,16,CATSDTNTGPYNEQFF,TGTGCCACCAGTGATACTAACACAGGGCCCTACAATGAGCAGTTCTTC
TRBJ2-7,many,.,TRBV13,17,CASSPTLGERSAYEQYF,TGTGCCAGCAGCCCGACCCTTGGGGAGCGGAGTGCCTACGAGCAGTACTTC
TRBJ2-1,.,.,TRBV6-1,11,CASLNPGQQFF,TGTGCCAGCTTGAATCCGGGACAGCAGTTCTTC
TRBJ1-4,.,.,TRBV5-1,15,CASSLIDRIDEKLFF,TGCGCCAGCAGCTTGATTGACAGGATCGATGAAAAACTGTTTTTT
TRBJ2-5,many,TRBD1,TRBV20-1,14,CSSRTGGLQETQYF,TGCAGTTCTCGGACAGGGGGCCTTCAAGAGACCCAGTACTTC
TRBJ1-1,.,.,TRBV15,13,CATSEGTRTEAFF,TGTGCCACCAGTGAGGGTACAAGGACTGAAGCTTTCTTT
TRBJ1-1,many,.,TRBV27,11,CASSLHTEAFF,TGTGCCAGCAGTTTACACACTGAAGCTTTCTTT
TRBJ2-2,.,.,TRBV20-1,15,CSARDGGGNTGELFF,TGCAGTGCTAGAGATGGAGGGGGTAACACCGGGGAGCTGTTTTTT
TRBJ1-4,many,.,TRBV5-1,14,CASSSSGLGEKLFF,TGCGCCAGCAGCTCGTCGGGGCTTGGTGAAAAACTGTTTTTT
TRBJ2-2,.,.,TRBV7-3,15,CASSLQGKGSGELFF,TGTGCCAGCAGCCTGCAGGGCAAAGGTTCCGGGGAGCTGTTTTTT
TRBJ2-3,.,TRBD2,TRBV6-2/TRBV6-3,14,CASSYSREVDTQYF,TGTGCCAGCAGTTACTCGCGGGAGGTAGATACGCAGTATTTT
TRBJ2-5,.,.,TRBV4-2,14,CASSQELGSVTQYF,TGTGCCAGCAGCCAAGAGTTGGGGTCGGTGACCCAGTACTTC
TRBJ2-3,many,TRBD2,TRBV7-2,16,CASSGTSGSWTDTQYF,TGTGCCAGCAGCGGGACTAGCGGGAGTTGGACAGATACGCAGTATTTT
TRBJ1-5,.,.,TRBV5-4,13,CASSLEEEGPQHF,TGTGCCAGCAGCTTGGAGGAGGAGGGGCCCCAGCATTTT
TRBJ2-7,many,TRBD2,TRBV12-3/TRBV12-4,16,CASSSYGLAGSYEQYF,TGTGCCAGCAGTTCCTATGGACTAGCGGGATCCTACGAGCAGTACTTC
TRBJ2-5,many,.,TRBV6-1,14,CASRDVREGETQYF,TGTGCCAGCAGGGATGTGCGGGAAGGAGAGACCCAGTACTTC
TRBJ2-1,.,TRBD1,TRBV15,16,CATSREDRGSYNEQFF,TGTGCCACCAGCAGAGAAGACAGGGGATCCTACAATGAGCAGTTCTTC
TRBJ1-5,.,TRBD1,TRBV19,16,CASPAGQHSGNQPQHF,TGTGCCAGCCCCGCGGGACAGCATTCGGGAAATCAGCCCCAGCATTTT
TRBJ2-3,many,.,TRBV2,14,CASSQTGETDTQYF,TGTGCCAGCTCCCAAACGGGAGAGACAGATACGCAGTATTTT
TRBJ1-4,.,.,TRBV5-5,17,CASSLGPLFATNEKLFF,TGTGCCAGCAGCTTGGGACCGCTTTTTGCAACTAATGAAAAACTGTTTTTT
TRBJ2-3,many,TRBD1,TRBV7-9,18,CASSVDRGAMASTDTQYF,TGTGCCAGCAGCGTGGACAGGGGTGCGATGGCTAGCACAGATACGCAGTATTTT
TRBJ1-3,many,.,TRBV7-2,13,CASSPGRGNTIYF,TGTGCCAGCAGCCCAGGACGGGGAAACACCATATATTTT
TRBJ2-5,many,.,TRBV7-9,16,CASSFYRDEGWETQYF,TGTGCCAGCAGCTTTTACCGGGACGAAGGTTGGGAGACCCAGTACTTC
TRBJ1-2,many,.,TRBV12-3/TRBV12-4,11,CASSRSGSYTF,TGTGCCAGCAGCCGGTCGGGCAGCTACACCTTC
TRBJ2-3,.,TRBD2,TRBV6-2/TRBV6-3,16,CASSHLTSGSRDTQYF,TGTGCCAGCAGTCACCTGACTAGCGGGAGTCGAGATACGCAGTATTTT
TRBJ2-7,many,.,TRBV11-2,13,CASTLMARDEQYF,TGTGCCAGCACCCTTATGGCACGGGACGAGCAGTACTTC
TRBJ2-7,many,TRBD2,TRBV7-2,14,CASSKAGEEDEQYF,TGTGCCAGCAGCAAAGCGGGAGAGGAGGACGAGCAGTACTTC
TRBJ2-3,many,.,TRBV12-5,15,CASGLIRAATDTQYF,TGTGCTAGTGGTTTGATCAGGGCCGCTACAGATACGCAGTATTTT